The clone carrying this T cell receptor (beta chain) was counted once. The source of the sample is a study of blood T cell repertoires in COVID-19. The wider study: There were acute and convalescent COVID-19 samples, and they came from the United States, Italy and Spain.

TCRdb keeps only in-frame clones here, not all; method: immunoSEQ multiplex PCR. The sample consists of 350,000 to 450,000 clones, approximately 89% of them appearing once. The sequencing sample was made of PBMCs or T cells enriched from blood (not recorded which). The TCR sequence derives from a woman aged 40 to 50 who had been exposed to COVID-19.

CDR3 coding DNA: TGTGCCAGCGGGGGGATGACAGGGACCGGTTCACCCCTCCACTTT. This codes for CASGGMTGTGSPLHF. The rearrangement joins TRBV28 to TRBJ1-6, with TRBD1 identical over 7 bases. Germline V gene sequence: CDR1 MDHEN, CDR2 SYDVKM. V shed 8 bases and J 9 bases; nucleotides not matched to a gene: 13. The CDR3 runs 15 residues. The full variable domain, completed using reference TRBV28 and TRBJ1-6, is DVKVTQSSRYLVKRTGEKVFLECVQDMDHENMFWYRQDPGLGLRLIYFSYDVKMKEKGDIPEGYSVSREKKERFSLILESASTNQTSMYLCASGGMTGTGSPLHFGNGTRLTVT.